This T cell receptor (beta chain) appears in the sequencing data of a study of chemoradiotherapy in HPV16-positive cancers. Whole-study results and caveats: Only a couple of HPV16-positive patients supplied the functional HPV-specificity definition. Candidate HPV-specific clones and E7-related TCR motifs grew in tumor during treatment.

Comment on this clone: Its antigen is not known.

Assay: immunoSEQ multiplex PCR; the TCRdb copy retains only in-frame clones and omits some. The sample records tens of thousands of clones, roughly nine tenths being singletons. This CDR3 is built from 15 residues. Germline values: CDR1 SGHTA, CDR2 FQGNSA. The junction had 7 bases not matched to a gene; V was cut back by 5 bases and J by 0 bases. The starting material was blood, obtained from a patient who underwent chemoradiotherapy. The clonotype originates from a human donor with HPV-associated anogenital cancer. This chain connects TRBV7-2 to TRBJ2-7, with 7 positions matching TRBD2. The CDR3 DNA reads TGTGCCAGCAGCCGAGGGCTAGCGGCCTCCTACGAGCAGTACTTC. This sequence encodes CASSRGLAASYEQYF.